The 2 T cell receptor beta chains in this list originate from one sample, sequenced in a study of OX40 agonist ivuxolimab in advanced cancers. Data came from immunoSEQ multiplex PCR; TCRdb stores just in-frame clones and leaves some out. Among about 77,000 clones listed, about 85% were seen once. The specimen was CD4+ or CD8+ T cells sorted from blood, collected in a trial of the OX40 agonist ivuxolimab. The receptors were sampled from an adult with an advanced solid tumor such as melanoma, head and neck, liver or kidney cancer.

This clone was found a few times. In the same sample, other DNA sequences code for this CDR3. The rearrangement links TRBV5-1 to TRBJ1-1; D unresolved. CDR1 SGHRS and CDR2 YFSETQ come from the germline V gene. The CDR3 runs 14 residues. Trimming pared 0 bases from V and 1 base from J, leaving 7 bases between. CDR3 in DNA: TGCGCCAGCAGCTTGGGACCCCAGAACACTGAAGCTTTCTTT. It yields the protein CASSLGPQNTEAFF. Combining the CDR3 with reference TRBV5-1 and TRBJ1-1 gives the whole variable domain KAGVTQTPRYLIKTRGQQVTLSCSPISGHRSVSWYQQTPGQGLQFLFEYFSETQRNKGNFPGRFSGRQFSNSRSEMNVSTLELGDSALYLCASSLGPQNTEAFFGQGTRLTVV.

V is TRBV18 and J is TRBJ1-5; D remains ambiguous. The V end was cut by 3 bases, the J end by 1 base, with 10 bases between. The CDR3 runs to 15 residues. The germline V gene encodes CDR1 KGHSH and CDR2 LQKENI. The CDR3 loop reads CASSPHPRSNQPQHF. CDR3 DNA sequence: TGTGCCAGCTCACCGCACCCCAGGAGCAATCAGCCCCAGCATTTT.